This is a list of T cell receptor beta chains from one sample in a study of CXCR3-negative and CXCR3-positive naive CD8 T cells. Reanalyzing the 5' RACE reads, TCRdb keeps one entry per CDR3 protein, without DNA. The sample includes under 60,000 distinct CDR3 sequences. The source material was naive CXCR3+ CD8+ T cells from blood. The receptors shown here come from a human donor in good health. Some clones in this sample may be carry-over from other donors' samples. The CDR3 runs from the conserved cysteine through the conserved F or W.

CDR3 length: 19; V gene: TRBV20-1; J gene: TRBJ2-7; CDR3 protein: CSARDDHSLAGVTPYEQYF
CDR3 length: 12; V gene: TRBV5-5; J gene: TRBJ1-2; CDR3 protein: CASSWTGQGYTF
CDR3 length: 14; V gene: TRBV29-1; J gene: TRBJ1-2; CDR3 protein: CSAQTGEASYGYTF
CDR3 length: 15; V gene: TRBV7-6; J gene: TRBJ2-7; CDR3 protein: CASSLGWTGSYEQYF
CDR3 length: 16; V gene: TRBV29-1; J gene: TRBJ1-2; CDR3 protein: CSVPHLGGLANYGYTF
CDR3 length: 14; V gene: TRBV7-2; J gene: TRBJ2-7; CDR3 protein: CASSFPGQSYEQYF
CDR3 length: 14; V gene: TRBV4-1; J gene: TRBJ2-5; CDR3 protein: CASSQVGTGETQYF
CDR3 length: 14; V gene: TRBV20-1; J gene: TRBJ1-1; CDR3 protein: CSANRDGRYTEAFF
CDR3 length: 15; V gene: TRBV29-1; J gene: TRBJ2-7; CDR3 protein: CSVEGPGQEAYEQYF
CDR3 length: 16; V gene: TRBV3-2; J gene: TRBJ2-2; CDR3 protein: CASESKRGKATGELFF
CDR3 length: 15; V gene: TRBV7-2; J gene: TRBJ2-4; CDR3 protein: CASSLEGAGGNIQYF
CDR3 length: 13; V gene: TRBV4-3; J gene: TRBJ2-1; CDR3 protein: CASSQGPNNEQFF
CDR3 length: 14; V gene: TRBV28; J gene: TRBJ1-1; CDR3 protein: CASSPRGVVTEAFF
CDR3 length: 16; V gene: TRBV7-9; J gene: TRBJ2-5; CDR3 protein: CASSPWIAELQETQYF
CDR3 length: 15; V gene: TRBV11-2; J gene: TRBJ2-7; CDR3 protein: CASSSGTGGFYEQYF
CDR3 length: 14; V gene: TRBV14; J gene: TRBJ2-7; CDR3 protein: CASSQEVDPYEQYF
CDR3 length: 15; V gene: TRBV9; J gene: TRBJ1-1; CDR3 protein: CASSVWIGQNTEAFF
CDR3 length: 13; V gene: TRBV7-3; J gene: TRBJ2-2; CDR3 protein: CASSSERGGELFF
CDR3 length: 15; V gene: TRBV7-6; J gene: TRBJ2-7; CDR3 protein: CASSSGGGTHYEQYF
CDR3 length: 15; V gene: TRBV14; J gene: TRBJ2-4; CDR3 protein: CASSQGPPDENIQYF
CDR3 length: 14; V gene: TRBV9; J gene: TRBJ2-3; CDR3 protein: CASSLSRSTDTQYF
CDR3 length: 14; V gene: TRBV19; J gene: TRBJ2-3; CDR3 protein: CASNHRDSSDTQYF
CDR3 length: 11; V gene: TRBV7-8; J gene: TRBJ2-3; CDR3 protein: CASSPLDTQYF
CDR3 length: 13; V gene: TRBV29-1; J gene: TRBJ1-2; CDR3 protein: CSVREERNYGYTF
CDR3 length: 12; V gene: TRBV7-9; J gene: TRBJ1-1; CDR3 protein: CASSPTWEAAFF
CDR3 length: 18; V gene: TRBV20-1; J gene: TRBJ2-7; CDR3 protein: CSADTTGGGFSPDYEQYF
CDR3 length: 13; V gene: TRBV27; J gene: TRBJ1-2; CDR3 protein: CASSWTGQDGYTF
CDR3 length: 14; V gene: TRBV5-1; J gene: TRBJ2-7; CDR3 protein: CASSLAGDHREQYF
CDR3 length: 14; V gene: TRBV7-3; J gene: TRBJ1-6; CDR3 protein: CASSEGQVNSPLHF
CDR3 length: 15; V gene: TRBV7-9; J gene: TRBJ2-7; CDR3 protein: CASSPKSGKTYEQYF
CDR3 length: 14; V gene: TRBV5-1; J gene: TRBJ2-5; CDR3 protein: CASSLSGGGETQYF
CDR3 length: 17; V gene: TRBV2; J gene: TRBJ2-2; CDR3 protein: CASSQRTSGDHTGELFF
CDR3 length: 13; V gene: TRBV7-6; J gene: TRBJ2-1; CDR3 protein: CASRPGGYNEQFF
CDR3 length: 20; V gene: TRBV29-1; J gene: TRBJ2-6; CDR3 protein: CSAWTGDQYNSISGANVLTF
CDR3 length: 18; V gene: TRBV7-2; J gene: TRBJ1-3; CDR3 protein: CASSLVSGAMTRGNTIYF
CDR3 length: 17; V gene: TRBV2; J gene: TRBJ2-4; CDR3 protein: CASRDLQGGIYKNIQYF
CDR3 length: 16; V gene: TRBV7-9; J gene: TRBJ2-2; CDR3 protein: CASSPLTSGNTGELFF
CDR3 length: 12; V gene: TRBV7-2; J gene: TRBJ2-7; CDR3 protein: CASSLVGFEQYF
CDR3 length: 13; V gene: TRBV7-6; J gene: TRBJ1-5; CDR3 protein: CASSPISNQPQHF
CDR3 length: 16; V gene: TRBV6-2/TRBV6-3; J gene: TRBJ1-5; CDR3 protein: CASSPTGQYSNQPQHF